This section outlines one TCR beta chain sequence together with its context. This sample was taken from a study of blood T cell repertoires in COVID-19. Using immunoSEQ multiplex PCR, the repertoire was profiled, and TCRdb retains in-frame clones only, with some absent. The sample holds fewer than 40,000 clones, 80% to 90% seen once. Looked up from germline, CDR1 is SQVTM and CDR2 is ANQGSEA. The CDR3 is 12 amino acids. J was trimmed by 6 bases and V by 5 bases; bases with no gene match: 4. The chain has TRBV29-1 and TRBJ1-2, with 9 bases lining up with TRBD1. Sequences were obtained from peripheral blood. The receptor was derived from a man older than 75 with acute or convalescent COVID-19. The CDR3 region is CSVQTGGDGYTF. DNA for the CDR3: TGCAGCGTTCAGACAGGGGGGGATGGCTACACCTTC. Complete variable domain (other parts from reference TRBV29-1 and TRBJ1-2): SAVISQKPSRDICQRGTSLTIQCQVDSQVTMMFWYRQQPGQSLTLIATANQGSEATYESGFVIDKFPISRPNLTFSTLTVSNMSPEDSSIYLCSVQTGGDGYTFGSGTRLTVV.